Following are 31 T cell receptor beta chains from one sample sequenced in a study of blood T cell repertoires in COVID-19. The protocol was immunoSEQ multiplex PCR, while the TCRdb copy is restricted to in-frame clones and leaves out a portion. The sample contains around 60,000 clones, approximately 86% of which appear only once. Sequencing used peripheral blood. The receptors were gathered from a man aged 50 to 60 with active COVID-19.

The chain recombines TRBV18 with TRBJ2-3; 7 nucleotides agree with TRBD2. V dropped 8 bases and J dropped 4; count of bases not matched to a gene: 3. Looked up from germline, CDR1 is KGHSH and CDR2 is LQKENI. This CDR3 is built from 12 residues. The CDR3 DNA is TGTGCCAGCCGGGGGGAGTCAGATACGCAGTATTTT. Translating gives CASRGESDTQYF.

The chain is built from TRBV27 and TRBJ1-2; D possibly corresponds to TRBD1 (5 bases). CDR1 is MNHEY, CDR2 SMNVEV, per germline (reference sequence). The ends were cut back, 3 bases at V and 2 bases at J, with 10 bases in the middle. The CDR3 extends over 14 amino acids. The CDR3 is CASSFRASNYGYTF. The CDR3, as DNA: TGTGCCAGCAGTTTCAGGGCTTCCAACTATGGCTACACCTTC.

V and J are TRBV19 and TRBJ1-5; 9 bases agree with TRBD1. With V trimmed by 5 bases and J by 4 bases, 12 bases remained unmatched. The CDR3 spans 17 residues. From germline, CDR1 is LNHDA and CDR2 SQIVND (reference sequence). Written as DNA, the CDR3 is TGTGCCAGTAGTTTCCGACAGGGGGGAAGGGGTAATCAGCCCCAGCATTTT. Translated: CASSFRQGGRGNQPQHF.

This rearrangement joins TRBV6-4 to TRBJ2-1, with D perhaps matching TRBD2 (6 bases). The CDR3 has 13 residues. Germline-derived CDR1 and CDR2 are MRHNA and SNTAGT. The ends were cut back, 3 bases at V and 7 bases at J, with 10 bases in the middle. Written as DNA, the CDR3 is TGTGCCAGCAGTGAGGGACTTGGAAATGAGCAGTTCTTC. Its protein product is CASSEGLGNEQFF.

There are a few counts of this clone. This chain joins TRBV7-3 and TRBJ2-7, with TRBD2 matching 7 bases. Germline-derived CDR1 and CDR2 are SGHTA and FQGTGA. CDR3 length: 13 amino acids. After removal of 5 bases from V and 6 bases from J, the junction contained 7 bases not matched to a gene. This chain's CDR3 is CASSPGGGFEQYF. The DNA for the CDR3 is TGTGCCAGCAGCCCCGGGGGAGGGTTCGAGCAGTACTTC.

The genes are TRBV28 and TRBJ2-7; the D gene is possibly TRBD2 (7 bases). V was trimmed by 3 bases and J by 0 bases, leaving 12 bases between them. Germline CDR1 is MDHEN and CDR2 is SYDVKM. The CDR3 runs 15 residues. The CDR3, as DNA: TGTGCCAGCAGTTTGGGGGGGCCGAACTCCTACGAGCAGTACTTC. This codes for CASSLGGPNSYEQYF.

CDR3 protein: CASSYSLEDQPQHF. For the CDR3, the DNA is TGTGCCAGCAGTTACTCGTTAGAAGATCAGCCCCAGCATTTT. The chain links TRBV6-2 or TRBV6-3 to TRBJ1-5, with D unclear. V was cut by 0 bases and J by 5 bases, with 8 bases left in between. The CDR3 runs 14 residues. CDR1 is MNHEY and CDR2 is SVGEGT in the germline V gene.

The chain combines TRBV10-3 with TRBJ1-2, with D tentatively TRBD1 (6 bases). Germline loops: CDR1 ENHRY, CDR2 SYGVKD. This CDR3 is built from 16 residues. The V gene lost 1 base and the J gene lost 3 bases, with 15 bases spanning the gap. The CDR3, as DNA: TGTGCCATCAGTGAGTTCGAAGCAGGGGCGGACTATGGCTACACCTTC. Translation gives CAISEFEAGADYGYTF.

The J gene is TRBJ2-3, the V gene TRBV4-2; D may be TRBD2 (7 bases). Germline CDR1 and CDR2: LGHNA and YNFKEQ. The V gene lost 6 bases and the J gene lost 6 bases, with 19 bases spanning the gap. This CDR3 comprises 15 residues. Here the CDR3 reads CASRASRGLRDTQYF. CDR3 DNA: TGTGCCAGCAGGGCATCGCGGGGGCTCCGGGATACGCAGTATTTT.

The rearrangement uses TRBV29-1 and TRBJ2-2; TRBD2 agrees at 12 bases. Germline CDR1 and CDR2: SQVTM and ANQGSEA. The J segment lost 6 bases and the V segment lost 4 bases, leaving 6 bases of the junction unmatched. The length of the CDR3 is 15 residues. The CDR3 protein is CSVVGLAGGPGELFF. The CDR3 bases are TGCAGCGTTGTAGGGCTAGCGGGGGGGCCCGGGGAGCTGTTTTTT.

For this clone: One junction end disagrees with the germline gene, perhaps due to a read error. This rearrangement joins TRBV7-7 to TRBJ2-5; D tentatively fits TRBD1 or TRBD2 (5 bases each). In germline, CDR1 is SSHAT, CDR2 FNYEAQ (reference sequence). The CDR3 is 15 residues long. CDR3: CASSLAFGAVETQYF. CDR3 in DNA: TGTGCTAGCAGCTTAGCGTTTGGGGCGGTAGAGACCCAGTACTTC.

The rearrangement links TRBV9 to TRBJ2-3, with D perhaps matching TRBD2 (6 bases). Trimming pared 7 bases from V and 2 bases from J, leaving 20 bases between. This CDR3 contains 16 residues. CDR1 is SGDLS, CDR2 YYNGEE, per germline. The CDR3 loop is CASGPTGRGPTDTQYF. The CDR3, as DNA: TGTGCCAGCGGCCCTACCGGGCGGGGCCCCACAGATACGCAGTATTTT. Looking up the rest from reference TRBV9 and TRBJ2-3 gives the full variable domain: DSGVTQTPKHLITATGQRVTLRCSPRSGDLSVYWYQQSLDQGLQFLIQYYNGEERAKGNILERFSAQQFPDLHSELNLSSLELGDSALYFCASGPTGRGPTDTQYFGPGTRLTVL.

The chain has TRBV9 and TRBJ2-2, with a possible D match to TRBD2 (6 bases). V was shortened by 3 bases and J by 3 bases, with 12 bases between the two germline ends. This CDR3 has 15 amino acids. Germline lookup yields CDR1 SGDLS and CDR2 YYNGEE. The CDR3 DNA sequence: TGTGCCAGCAGCGCACGCGGGACGGACACCGGGGAGCTGTTTTTT. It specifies CASSARGTDTGELFF.

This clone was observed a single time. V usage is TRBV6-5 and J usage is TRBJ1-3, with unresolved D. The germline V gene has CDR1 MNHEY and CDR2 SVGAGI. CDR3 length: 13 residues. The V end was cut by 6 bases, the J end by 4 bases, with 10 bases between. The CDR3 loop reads CASRPSLGNTIYF. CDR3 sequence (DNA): TGTGCCAGCAGGCCTAGCCTCGGAAACACCATATATTTT.

The CDR3 reads CASSSTGGYEQFF. CDR3 nucleotides: TGTGCCAGCAGCTCGACAGGGGGATATGAGCAGTTCTTC. The chain is built from TRBV7-3 and TRBJ2-1, with 9 bases matching TRBD1. The CDR3 length is 13 residues. Germline CDR1 and CDR2: SGHTA and FQGTGA. V lost 4 bases, J lost 8 bases, and 3 bases stayed unmatched.

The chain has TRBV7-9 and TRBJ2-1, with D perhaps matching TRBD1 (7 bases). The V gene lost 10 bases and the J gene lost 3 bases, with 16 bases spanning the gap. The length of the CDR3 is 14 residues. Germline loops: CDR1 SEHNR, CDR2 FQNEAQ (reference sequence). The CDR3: CATGGRGIYNEQFF. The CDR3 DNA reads TGTGCCACCGGGGGCAGGGGGATCTACAATGAGCAGTTCTTC.

The DNA for the CDR3 is TGCGCCAGCAGCATGGACGGTCCTGAAGCTTTCTTT. Amino acids: CASSMDGPEAFF. The chain links TRBV5-1 to TRBJ1-1, with D hard to call. The CDR3 loop spans 12 amino acids. Germline V CDR1 and CDR2: SGHRS, YFSETQ. V was clipped by 4 bases and J by 6 bases, with 10 bases between them.

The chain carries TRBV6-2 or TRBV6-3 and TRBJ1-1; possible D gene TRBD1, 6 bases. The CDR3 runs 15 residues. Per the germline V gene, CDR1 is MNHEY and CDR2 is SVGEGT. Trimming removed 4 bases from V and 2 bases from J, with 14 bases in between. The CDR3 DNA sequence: TGTGCCAGCAGTTTTTATGGGACATATAACACTGAAGCTTTCTTT. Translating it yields CASSFYGTYNTEAFF.

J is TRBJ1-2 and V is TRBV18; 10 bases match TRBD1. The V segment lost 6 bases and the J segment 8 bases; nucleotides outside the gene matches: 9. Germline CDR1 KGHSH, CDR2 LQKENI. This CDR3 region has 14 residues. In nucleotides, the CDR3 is TGTGCCAGCTCGATCCCCGGGACAGGGGAGGGCTACACCTTC. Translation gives CASSIPGTGEGYTF.

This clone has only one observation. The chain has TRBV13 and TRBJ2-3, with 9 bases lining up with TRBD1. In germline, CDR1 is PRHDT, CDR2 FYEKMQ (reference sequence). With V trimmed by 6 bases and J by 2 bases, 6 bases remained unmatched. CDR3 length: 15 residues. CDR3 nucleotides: TGTGCCAGCAGAGGCGGACAGGGGCTCACAGATACGCAGTATTTT. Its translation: CASRGGQGLTDTQYF.

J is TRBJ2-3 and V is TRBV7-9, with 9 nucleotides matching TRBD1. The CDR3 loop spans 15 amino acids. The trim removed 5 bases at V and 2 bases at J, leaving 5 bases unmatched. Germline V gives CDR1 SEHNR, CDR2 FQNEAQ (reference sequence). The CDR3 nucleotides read TGTGCCAGCAGCCCGGACAGGGGAATCACAGATACGCAGTATTTT. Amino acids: CASSPDRGITDTQYF.

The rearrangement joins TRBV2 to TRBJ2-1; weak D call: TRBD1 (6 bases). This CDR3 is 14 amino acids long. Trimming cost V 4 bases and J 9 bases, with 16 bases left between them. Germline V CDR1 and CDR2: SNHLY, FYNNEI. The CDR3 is CASSGFWGRFEQFF. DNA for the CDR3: TGTGCCAGCAGTGGTTTTTGGGGGCGGTTTGAGCAGTTCTTC.

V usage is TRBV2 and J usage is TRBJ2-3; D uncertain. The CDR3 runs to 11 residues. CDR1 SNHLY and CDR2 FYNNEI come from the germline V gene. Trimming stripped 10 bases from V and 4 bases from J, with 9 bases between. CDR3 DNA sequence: TGTGCCACCAAATGGCCAGATACGCAGTATTTT. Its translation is CATKWPDTQYF.

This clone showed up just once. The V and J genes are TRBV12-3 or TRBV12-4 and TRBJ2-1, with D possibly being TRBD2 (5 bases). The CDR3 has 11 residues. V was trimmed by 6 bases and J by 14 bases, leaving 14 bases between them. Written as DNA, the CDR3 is TGTGCCAGCAGCACCGGGCAGAGGGAGTTCTTC. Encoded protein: CASSTGQREFF.

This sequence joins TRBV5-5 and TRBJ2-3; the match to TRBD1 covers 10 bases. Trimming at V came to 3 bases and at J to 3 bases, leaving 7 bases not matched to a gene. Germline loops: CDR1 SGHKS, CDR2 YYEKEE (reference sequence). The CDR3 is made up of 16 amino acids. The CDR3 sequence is CASSSAPGQGTDTQYF. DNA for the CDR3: TGTGCCAGCAGCTCCGCGCCGGGACAGGGGACAGATACGCAGTATTTT.

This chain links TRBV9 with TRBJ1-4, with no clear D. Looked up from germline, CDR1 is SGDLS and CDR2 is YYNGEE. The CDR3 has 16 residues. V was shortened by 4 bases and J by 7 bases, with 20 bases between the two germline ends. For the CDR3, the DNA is TGTGCCAGCAGCCTCCGAGCGGATAGGAAGGGTGAAAAACTGTTTTTT. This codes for CASSLRADRKGEKLFF.

The CDR3 nucleotides are TGTGCCAGCAGCTTTCAGGGGTCCACAGATACGCAGTATTTT. Translation: CASSFQGSTDTQYF. This chain joins TRBV7-9 and TRBJ2-3, with D tentatively TRBD1 (6 bases). V lost 3 bases and J lost 2, with 9 bases in between. From germline, CDR1 is SEHNR and CDR2 FQNEAQ (reference sequence). The length of the CDR3 is 14 residues.

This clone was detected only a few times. The CDR3 loop reads CASSLATRANTEAFF. CDR3 coding DNA: TGCGCCAGCAGCTTGGCTACCAGGGCGAACACTGAAGCTTTCTTT. The rearrangement uses TRBV5-1 and TRBJ1-1; a possible D gene is TRBD1 (5 bases). The germline gives CDR1 SGHRS, CDR2 YFSETQ. The V end was cut by 0 bases, the J end by 1 base, with 10 bases between. The CDR3 loop spans 15 amino acids. Variable domain in full (rest from reference TRBV5-1 and TRBJ1-1): KAGVTQTPRYLIKTRGQQVTLSCSPISGHRSVSWYQQTPGQGLQFLFEYFSETQRNKGNFPGRFSGRQFSNSRSEMNVSTLELGDSALYLCASSLATRANTEAFFGQGTRLTVV.

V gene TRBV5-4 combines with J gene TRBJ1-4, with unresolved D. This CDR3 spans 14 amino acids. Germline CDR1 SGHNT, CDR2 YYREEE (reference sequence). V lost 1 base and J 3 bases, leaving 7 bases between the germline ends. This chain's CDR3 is CASSLNKANEKLFF. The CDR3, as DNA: TGTGCCAGCAGCTTGAACAAAGCTAATGAAAAACTGTTTTTT.

CDR3 DNA sequence: TGCGCCAGCAGCCTAATTAATTCACCCCTCCACTTT. Translated, it gives CASSLINSPLHF. This chain links TRBV4-1 with TRBJ1-6; D unclear. V was trimmed by 4 bases and J by 6 bases, leaving 4 bases between them. In germline, CDR1 is MGHRA, CDR2 YSYEKL. The CDR3 runs to 12 residues.

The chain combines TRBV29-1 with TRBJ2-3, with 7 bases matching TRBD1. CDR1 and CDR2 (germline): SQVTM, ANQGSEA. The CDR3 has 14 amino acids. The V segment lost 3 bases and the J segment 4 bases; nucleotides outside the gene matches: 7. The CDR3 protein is CSVEENRGPDTQYF. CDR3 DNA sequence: TGCAGCGTTGAGGAAAACAGGGGCCCAGATACGCAGTATTTT.